This T cell receptor beta chain was sequenced during a study of human T cells and chemical hapten exposure (dated by TCRdb to the early 2020s). In the study overall: For sensitization, 2% DPC in acetone was applied to a 2 cm by 2 cm area of upper inner arm skin. Weekly therapeutic DPC doses were additionally applied to the scalp of patients throughout the roughly 23-week study period. Patch testing was performed on the upper back with Finn chambers containing 0.01% DPC, and the patch tests were scored after 6 days according to International Contact Dermatitis Research Group standards. Most of the patients in the cohort were female, and the cohort covered alopecia areata with under or over 50% scalp involvement, alopecia totalis and alopecia universalis. Libraries were pooled for sequencing, and per-sample TCR yields varied mainly because of small differences in library volumes within the pool. In alopecia patients, the study followed how the peripheral blood TCR repertoire changed in vivo over primary and secondary sensitization to diphenylcyclopropenone (DPC), a hapten. Blood samples were taken from patients before sensitization (week 0) and then at 2, 6 and about 24 weeks after DPC sensitization. About 29 alopecia patients gave blood for TCR sequencing at one to four time points (pre-sensitization, 2, 6 and 24 weeks). Study-wide conclusions, independent of this receptor: Because every patient had alopecia, a presumed autoimmune disease, the patients' immune response might differ from that of healthy individuals. Repeated subsampling changed both the strength of the expansion versus patch-test correlation and the threshold at which the correlation became significant. The number of PT1 expanded TCRs positively correlated with patch test score, significant at thresholds 8, 16 and 32 but not 4. The number of TCRs above 1 in 1000 frequency did not change with DPC sensitization; there was no evidence of global repertoire structure alterations. Significantly more large CDR3 similarity clusters were formed by expanded TCRs than by pre-sensitization or healthy control sets, consistent with antigen-driven responses.

Libraries were made using RACE. Instrument used: NextSeq 500. Library preparation attached unique molecular identifiers to individual cDNA molecules for quantitative, reproducible TCR counting. From each blood RNA sample, both TCR alpha and TCR beta chains were sequenced. In the paper's pipeline: Samples had a median of about 96,000 TCRs, with a range from roughly 20,000 to 700,000. The Decombinator software suite was used to annotate the V, J and CDR3 of the TCR reads. To make PS versus PT1 abundance plots, every sample was subsampled to the same number of TCRs (28,000). TCRs were defined as expanded if absent before sensitization and observed at least eight times at the 2-week time point. The public sequencing data were trimmed at Q25 with fastp and processed into clonotypes with MiXCR by TCRdb, which kept only in-frame beta chains. Each entry is one CDR3 protein sequence, shown with its most common DNA and genes. In this record, the V and J calls reflect TCRdb's handling and not the investigators' own analysis. This sample has approximately 84,000 distinct CDR3 sequences in its table, and approximately 10% of those were observed once. Around 1.6% of the sample comes from the top ten.

Trimming costs V 3 bases and J 4 bases, and their ends lie 6 bases apart. CDR1 and CDR2, looked up from the germline V gene (reference sequence), are LNHDA and SQIVND. From the cysteine through the phenylalanine, the CDR3 covers 12 amino acids. The retained sequence is limited to the CDR3, 36 bases, with the frame set at the first base. To note about this clonotype: Its cognate antigen has yet to be identified. No base quality values were provided; no much bigger clone lies one nucleotide off.

The time point label, read with the paper, signifies: patch test 2, 6 weeks after DPC sensitization. Interpreted using the paper, the treatment or condition label stands for: therapeutic diphenylcyclopropenone sensitization with weekly scalp DPC. At every patch-test visit, the blood draw took place before the patch test was put on. To be eligible, patients had to be aged 18 to 70, diagnosed with alopecia and judged suitable for DPC therapy, while pregnant patients were excluded. Total RNA was extracted from unfractionated whole blood collected in Tempus Blood RNA tubes. The sample was whole blood, taken in connection with sensitization to the hapten diphenylcyclopropenone (DPC). This receptor chain uses TRBV19 and TRBJ1-1; no D gene call is confident. This receptor was obtained from a man aged 18 to 30 with alopecia areata. Some clones in this sample may be carry-over from other donors' samples. The DNA reads as follows: TGTGCCAGTAGTATGGGGAGCACTGAAGCTTTCTTT. Translation gives CASSMGSTEAFF.